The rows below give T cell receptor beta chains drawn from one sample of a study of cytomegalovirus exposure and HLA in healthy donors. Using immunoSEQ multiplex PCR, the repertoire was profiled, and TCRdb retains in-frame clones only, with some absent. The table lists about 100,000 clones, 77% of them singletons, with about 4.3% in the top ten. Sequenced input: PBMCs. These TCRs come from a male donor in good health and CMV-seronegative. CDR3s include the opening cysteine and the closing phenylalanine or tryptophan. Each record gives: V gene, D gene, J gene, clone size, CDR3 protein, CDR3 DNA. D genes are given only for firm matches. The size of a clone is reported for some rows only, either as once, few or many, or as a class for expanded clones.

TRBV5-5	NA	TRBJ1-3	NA	CASSLREASGNTIYF	TGTGCCAGCAGCTTGAGGGAGGCCTCTGGAAACACCATATATTTT
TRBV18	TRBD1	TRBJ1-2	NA	CASSQETGESGYTF	TGTGCCAGCTCACAGGAAACAGGGGAGTCTGGCTACACCTTC
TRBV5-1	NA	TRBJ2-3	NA	CASSLGVSADTQYF	TGCGCCAGCAGCTTGGGAGTTAGTGCAGATACGCAGTATTTT
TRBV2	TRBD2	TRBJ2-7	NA	CASSEGAGGGYEQYF	TGTGCCAGCAGTGAAGGAGCGGGCGGGGGCTACGAGCAGTACTTC
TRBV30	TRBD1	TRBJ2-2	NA	CAWSGPGGPYGELFF	TGTGCCTGGAGTGGTCCAGGGGGCCCCTACGGGGAGCTGTTTTTT
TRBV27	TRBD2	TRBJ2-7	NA	CASSSPGLAGEYEQYF	TGTGCCAGCAGTTCCCCGGGACTAGCGGGAGAGTACGAGCAGTACTTC
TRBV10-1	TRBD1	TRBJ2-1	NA	CASGESSPAGTGRNEQFF	TGCGCCAGCGGTGAGTCGTCCCCCGCCGGGACAGGGAGAAATGAGCAGTTCTTC
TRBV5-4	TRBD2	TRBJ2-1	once	CASSLRGELAGDEQFF	TGTGCCAGCAGCCTCCGGGGTGAGTTAGCGGGAGATGAGCAGTTCTTC
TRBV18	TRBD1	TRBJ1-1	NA	CASSGQGANEAFF	TGTGCCAGCTCCGGACAGGGGGCTAATGAAGCTTTCTTT
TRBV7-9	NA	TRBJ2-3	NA	CASSLGARDPPTDTQYF	TGTGCCAGCAGCTTAGGCGCGCGGGACCCACCCACAGATACGCAGTATTTT
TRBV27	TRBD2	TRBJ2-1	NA	CASSSTTMTSGSSYNEQFF	TGTGCCAGCAGTTCTACCACGATGACTAGCGGTAGCTCCTACAATGAGCAGTTCTTC
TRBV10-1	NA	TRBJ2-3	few	CASSEAQGGRYTQYF	TGCGCCAGCAGTGAGGCCCAGGGGGGTCGGTATACGCAGTATTTT
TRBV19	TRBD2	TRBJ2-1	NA	CASSTRATSGISNEQFF	TGTGCCAGTAGTACTCGTGCGACTAGCGGGATATCGAATGAGCAGTTCTTC
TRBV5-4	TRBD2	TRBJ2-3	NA	CASSTGLAGFTDTQYF	TGTGCCAGCAGCACCGGACTAGCGGGATTCACAGATACGCAGTATTTT
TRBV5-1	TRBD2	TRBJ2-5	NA	CASSFRTSQETQYF	TGCGCCAGCAGCTTCCGGACTAGCCAAGAGACCCAGTACTTC
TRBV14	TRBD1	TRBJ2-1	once	CASSPGGPKNNEQFF	TGTGCCAGCAGCCCAGGGGGTCCCAAGAACAATGAGCAGTTCTTC
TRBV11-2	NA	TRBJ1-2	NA	CASSSGSYGYTF	TGTGCCAGCAGCTCGGGTAGCTATGGCTACACCTTC